These T cell receptor beta chains were read from a single sample in a study of T-cell reconstitution after alpha-beta-depleted transplantation in children. TCRdb ran MiXCR on the PCR reads and lists one entry per CDR3 protein. The repertoire holds 98,000 or so distinct CDR3 sequences, around 6.4% seen once, with roughly 25% in the top ten. Here the sequenced sample was PBMCs, mostly from graft donor cells, taken 360 days after TCRalphabeta/CD19-depleted stem cell transplant. These receptors all come from a male patient aged 2 to 9 who had a stem cell transplant for acute lymphoblastic leukemia, so the T cells may come from the graft donor. Each CDR3 is given with its conserved first and last residue. The D gene is left open where the match is weak. The size field is filled for only some rows; it gives once, few, many or a size class.

many | - | TRBJ2-7 | TRBV20-1 | CSARDRISYEQYF | TGCAGTGCTAGAGACCGTATATCCTACGAGCAGTACTTC
many | TRBD2 | TRBJ2-7 | TRBV4-3 | CASSPGLRRISYEQYF | TGCGCCAGCAGCCCGGGACTAAGGCGGATCTCCTACGAGCAGTACTTC
many | TRBD2 | TRBJ2-2 | TRBV7-3 | CASSMTSGENTGELFF | TGTGCCAGCAGCATGACTAGCGGGGAGAACACCGGGGAGCTGTTTTTT
- | - | TRBJ2-7 | TRBV5-1 | CASSPSGNSYEQYF | TGCGCCAGCAGCCCCTCCGGGAACTCCTACGAGCAGTACTTC
few | TRBD1 | TRBJ1-2 | TRBV9 | CASSPRDRGDGYTF | TGTGCCAGCAGCCCCCGGGACAGGGGGGATGGCTACACCTTC
- | - | TRBJ2-2 | TRBV7-3 | CASSPRAYTGELFF | TGTGCCAGCAGCCCCCGAGCCTACACCGGGGAGCTGTTTTTT
few | - | TRBJ1-1 | TRBV7-9 | CASIGGPESKAFF | TGTGCCAGCATAGGAGGGCCGGAAAGTAAAGCTTTCTTT
many | - | TRBJ2-4 | TRBV7-9 | CASSFARLGVVKNIQYF | TGTGCCAGCAGCTTCGCCCGACTAGGTGTTGTCAAAAACATTCAGTACTTC
many | - | TRBJ2-7 | TRBV6-5 | CASSEHGEQYF | TGTGCCAGCAGTGAACACGGCGAGCAGTACTTC
many | TRBD2 | TRBJ2-3 | TRBV9 | CASSVAGSGRWTQYF | TGTGCCAGCAGCGTAGCGGGTAGCGGGAGGTGGACGCAGTATTTT
few | TRBD2 | TRBJ2-3 | TRBV6-2/TRBV6-3 | CASSYSRGLRDTQYF | TGTGCCAGCAGTTACTCGAGGGGACTACGGGATACGCAGTATTTT
- | - | TRBJ2-6 | TRBV5-5 | CASRHGKRSSGANVLTF | TGTGCCAGCAGACACGGTAAACGGAGCTCTGGGGCCAACGTCCTGACTTTC
many | TRBD1 | TRBJ2-2 | TRBV9 | CASRSGTGAHGELFF | TGTGCCAGCAGGTCCGGGACAGGGGCTCACGGGGAGCTGTTTTTT
many | - | TRBJ2-3 | TRBV29-1 | CSVELGESTDTQYF | TGCAGCGTTGAACTGGGAGAAAGCACAGATACGCAGTATTTT